This T cell receptor (beta chain) is from a study of response to subunit inactivated influenza vaccine. Per the germline V gene, CDR1 is SGHTA and CDR2 is FQGTGA. The CDR3 spans 16 residues. Trimming removed 5 bases at V and 2 bases at J, with 18 bases between. TCRdb fed the RT-PCR reads into MiXCR, producing one record per CDR3 protein. In the table there are around 850,000 distinct CDR3 sequences, around 18% of which are singletons. The genes are TRBV7-3 and TRBJ2-5; D may be TRBD1 (5 bases). This clonotype was sampled from a man aged 45-60 years who received an inactivated influenza vaccine. The starting material was PBMCs from blood, obtained roughly 5 days after vaccination. CDR3 nucleotide sequence: TGTGCCAGCAGCAGCTCCCCGACAGCTACACAAGAGACCCAGTACTTC. Amino acid sequence: CASSSSPTATQETQYF.